The rows below give T cell receptor beta chains drawn from one sample of a study of T cell responses to AZD1222 COVID-19 vaccine. The table came from immunoSEQ multiplex PCR; TCRdb's copy has only in-frame clones and leaves some out. The data show about 160,000 clones, around 87% seen once. The sequencing here drew on peripheral blood, taken 28 days after the second AZD1222 dose. The origin of the receptors is an adult who received the AZD1222 COVID-19 vaccine. Each CDR3 is given with its conserved first and last residue. The D gene is left open where the match is weak. Size is stated for part of the rows, as once, few or many counts, or as a class when the clone is expanded.

>TRBV5-4|TRBJ1-4|.|TRBD1
TGTGCCAGCAGCTTGGGGGGACAGAATGAAAAACTGTTTTTT
CASSLGGQNEKLFF
>TRBV4-1|TRBJ2-4|few|.
TGCGCCAGCAGCCAAGGAACAAACATTCAGTACTTC
CASSQGTNIQYF
>TRBV6-5|TRBJ2-3|.|TRBD2
TGTGCCAGCAGGGCGGGACTAGCGGGGTTGGATACGCAGTATTTT
CASRAGLAGLDTQYF
>TRBV30|TRBJ2-2|.|TRBD1
TGTGCCTGGCGGGACAGGGAGGCTATCCGGGAGCTGTTTTTT
CAWRDREAIRELFF
>TRBV5-1|TRBJ2-2|.|TRBD1
TGCGCCAGCAGCTCACAGGGGGAGACCGGGGAGCTGTTTTTT
CASSSQGETGELFF
>TRBV14|TRBJ1-3|.|.
TGTGCCAGCAGCCGGGGTTCTGGAAACACCATATATTTT
CASSRGSGNTIYF
>TRBV18|TRBJ2-1|.|.
TGTGCCAGCTCACCCCCCGACTACAATGAGCAGTTCTTC
CASSPPDYNEQFF
>TRBV7-2|TRBJ2-3|.|.
TGTGCCAGCAGCTTAGCCGCCAGGGGCACAGATACGCAGTATTTT
CASSLAARGTDTQYF
>TRBV18|TRBJ1-4|.|.
TGTGCCAGCTCACCATCAGCAGGGTTAAACGAAAAACTGTTTTTT
CASSPSAGLNEKLFF
>TRBV4-2|TRBJ2-1|.|.
TGTGCCAGCAGCCAAGTACAGGGCTACACCTACAATGAGCAGTTCTTC
CASSQVQGYTYNEQFF
>TRBV9|TRBJ2-5|.|TRBD1
TGTGCCAGCAGCGTAGGACAGGGGAGAGAGACCCAGTACTTC
CASSVGQGRETQYF
>TRBV10-2|TRBJ2-1|.|.
TGCGCCAGCAGTACCTTGTATGAGCAGTTCTTC
CASSTLYEQFF
>TRBV29-1|TRBJ1-2|once|TRBD1
TGCAGCGTTGAGTTGGGACAGACTTCTGGCTACACCTTC
CSVELGQTSGYTF
>TRBV6-5|TRBJ1-2|.|TRBD1
TGTGCCAGCAGGCCGTTTGGACAGGGGTACTATGGCTACACCTTC
CASRPFGQGYYGYTF
>TRBV29-1|TRBJ1-2|.|TRBD1
TGCAGCGTCGGAGAGACCACAGGGGGCAGCGGCTACACCTTC
CSVGETTGGSGYTF
>TRBV9|TRBJ2-6|.|.
TGTGCCAGCAGCGACACCCGGTCTGGGGCCAACGTCCTGACTTTC
CASSDTRSGANVLTF
>TRBV5-4|TRBJ2-4|.|.
TGTGCCAGCAGCTTGGCGGGGTTGGCCAAAAACATTCAGTACTTC
CASSLAGLAKNIQYF
>TRBV7-8|TRBJ1-6|once|.
TGTGCCAGCAGCTTAGCGCAAGGCCCCCTCCACTTT
CASSLAQGPLHF
>TRBV5-5|TRBJ2-3|.|.
TGTGCCAGCGGCGCACCCACAGATACGCAGTATTTT
CASGAPTDTQYF
>TRBV4-1|TRBJ2-3|.|.
TGCGCCAGCAGCCAAGATGGCGGACTGGGCACAGATACGCAGTATTTT
CASSQDGGLGTDTQYF
>TRBV5-8|TRBJ1-2|.|.
TGTGCCAGCAGCTTGAGGGGATCCTATGGCTACACCTTC
CASSLRGSYGYTF
>TRBV2|TRBJ1-6|.|TRBD1
TGTGCCAGCAGATCCGACAGGGGCCCTAATTCACCCCTCCACTTT
CASRSDRGPNSPLHF
>TRBV7-8|TRBJ2-3|.|.
TGTGCCAGCAGCCCCGGGTTGGTACAGTATTTT
CASSPGLVQYF
>TRBV3-1/TRBV3-2|TRBJ1-2|.|.
TGTGCCAGCAGTTTTGACACGGTCCCTGGCTACACCTTC
CASSFDTVPGYTF
>TRBV5-1|TRBJ1-1|.|.
TGCGCCAGCAGCTTGGCATCGACAGACACTGAAGCTTTCTTT
CASSLASTDTEAFF
>TRBV7-2|TRBJ2-7|.|.
TGTGCCAGCAGCTTAGTACAGGCTGCACCCTACGAGCAGTACTTC
CASSLVQAAPYEQYF
>TRBV19|TRBJ1-6|.|.
TGTGCCAGTAGTATAGTCCTCAGGAAAGATTCCTATAATTCACCCCTCCACTTT
CASSIVLRKDSYNSPLHF
>TRBV19|TRBJ2-1|.|TRBD1
TGTGCCAGTAGTACTTTCGTGGGACAGGGTTCTAATGAGCAGTTCTTC
CASSTFVGQGSNEQFF
>TRBV29-1|TRBJ1-4|.|TRBD1
TGCAGCGTCACGGACAGGAATGAAAAACTGTTTTTT
CSVTDRNEKLFF
>TRBV15|TRBJ1-1|.|.
TGTGCCACCAGCCCCCGAATCAAGGAGAACACTGAAGCTTTCTTT
CATSPRIKENTEAFF
>TRBV7-9|TRBJ2-2|.|TRBD1
TGTGCCAGCAGGAATATACAGGGGATGAACACCGGGGAGCTGTTTTTT
CASRNIQGMNTGELFF
>TRBV19|TRBJ2-5|.|TRBD2
TGTGCCAGTAGTATCGTACTAGCGGGTGTGGGAGAGACCCAGTACTTC
CASSIVLAGVGETQYF
>TRBV5-6|TRBJ1-6|few|.
TGTGCCAGCAGCAAGCTCCGGGACCCCCTCCACTTT
CASSKLRDPLHF
>TRBV5-1|TRBJ1-1|once|TRBD1
TGCGCCAGCAGCTCACAGGGGGGGAACACTGAAGCTTTCTTT
CASSSQGGNTEAFF
>TRBV7-9|TRBJ2-1|.|.
TGTGCCAGCAGCCAAGGGGAGAATGAGCAGTTCTTC
CASSQGENEQFF
>TRBV10-1|TRBJ1-1|.|TRBD1
TGCGCCAGCAGTGAGTCGGGACAGGGGCACTACACTGAAGCTTTCTTT
CASSESGQGHYTEAFF
>TRBV7-8|TRBJ1-5|.|.
TGTGCCAGCAGCTTAGGGTGGGAGAATCTTCAGCCCCAGCATTTT
CASSLGWENLQPQHF
>TRBV29-1|TRBJ2-5|.|.
TGCAGCGTTGAAGATGGAGCCCAAGAGACCCAGTACTTC
CSVEDGAQETQYF
>TRBV19|TRBJ1-2|.|.
TGTGCCAGTAGACTCAGCAGAGGGTATGGCTACACCTTC
CASRLSRGYGYTF
>TRBV18|TRBJ1-4|.|TRBD1
TGTGCCAGCTCACCAACCGGGACAGGGGATGAAAAACTGTTTTTT
CASSPTGTGDEKLFF